A single sample gave rise to the 27 T cell receptor beta chains below, sequenced in a study of OX40 agonist ivuxolimab in advanced cancers. Sequencing used immunoSEQ multiplex PCR; TCRdb keeps in-frame clones, though not all of them. The sample lists about 76,000 clones; around four fifths were seen once. The sequenced sample was CD4+ or CD8+ T cells sorted from blood, obtained in a trial of the OX40 agonist ivuxolimab. These receptors were taken from an adult with an advanced solid tumor such as melanoma, head and neck, liver or kidney cancer.

The chain carries TRBV7-2 and TRBJ2-7; 9 bases agree with TRBD1. V trimming: 8 bases; J trimming: 3 bases; junction bases outside the gene matches: 8. Germline V gene data show CDR1 as SGHTA and CDR2 as FQGNSA. The CDR3 sequence is 14 residues long. The CDR3 region has the DNA TGTGCCAGCGGGGCCACGACAGGGGGCTACGAGCAGTACTTC. The encoded protein is CASGATTGGYEQYF.

The V call is TRBV6-6, the J call TRBJ1-1; D is unclear. The germline gives CDR1 MNHNY, CDR2 SVGAGI (reference sequence). The CDR3 runs to 13 residues. Trimming pared 5 bases from V and 4 bases from J, leaving 11 bases between. CDR3 sequence (DNA): TGTGCCAGCAGTCCCCGGGAGGTCACTGAAGCTTTCTTT. It codes for CASSPREVTEAFF.

The V and J genes are TRBV5-5 and TRBJ2-1; D call uncertain. Germline V gene sequence: CDR1 SGHKS, CDR2 YYEKEE (reference sequence). This CDR3 region has 16 residues. V shed 0 bases and J shed 0 bases, with 10 bases lying between them. The CDR3 sequence: CASSLDGDISYNEQFF. The CDR3 bases are TGTGCCAGCAGCTTGGATGGAGATATCTCCTACAATGAGCAGTTCTTC.

The chain has TRBV5-1 and TRBJ2-3, with TRBD2 matching 9 bases. Trimming took 0 bases from V and 6 from J; bases not matched to a gene: 8. The germline V gene encodes CDR1 SGHRS and CDR2 YFSETQ. The CDR3 has 16 residues. The CDR3 DNA is TGCGCCAGCAGCTTGGGTCTAGCGGGGCTATGGGATACGCAGTATTTT. Its protein product is CASSLGLAGLWDTQYF.

This clone showed up just a few times. The CDR3 DNA reads as TGTGCCAGCAGGGCCGGGGGGGGACTGAGCACTGAAGCTTTCTTT. Translated, it gives CASRAGGGLSTEAFF. The V and J genes are TRBV6-1 and TRBJ1-1; tentatively, D is TRBD1 (5 bases). CDR1 and CDR2 (germline): MNHNS, SASEGT. The CDR3 has 15 amino acids. Trimming took 6 bases from V and 4 from J, leaving 18 bases between them.

The rearrangement joins TRBV7-7 to TRBJ2-1; 11 bases fit TRBD2. The CDR3 spans 15 residues. Trimming cost V 1 base and J 15 bases; bases outside gene matches: 11. Germline lookup yields CDR1 SSHAT and CDR2 FNYEAQ (reference sequence). The CDR3 DNA sequence: TGTGCCAGCAGCTTAGGGGCTAGCGGGAGGAGGGAAGTGTTCTTC. This translates into CASSLGASGRREVFF.

CDR3 in DNA: TGTGCCCTAGGGGGGAACGCAGATACGCAGTATTTT. As protein: CALGGNADTQYF. The chain uses TRBV30 and TRBJ2-3; D is tentatively TRBD1 or TRBD2 (6 bases each). The CDR3 is 12 amino acids. Trimming removed 8 bases at V and 4 bases at J, with 13 bases between. The germline V gene encodes CDR1 GTSNPN and CDR2 SVGIG (reference sequence).

CDR3 nucleotides: TGTGCCAGCACTAACGGGGGGAACGAAGAGACCCAGTACTTC. It encodes CASTNGGNEETQYF. The V gene is TRBV28, the J gene TRBJ2-5, with 7 bases matching TRBD2. J was trimmed by 3 bases and V by 7 bases; bases with no gene match: 8. The CDR3 is 14 residues long. Germline CDR1 reads MDHEN; CDR2 reads SYDVKM.

The chain links TRBV28 to TRBJ1-1; 10 bases fit TRBD1. CDR1 and CDR2 (germline): MDHEN, SYDVKM. This CDR3 has 13 amino acids. V dropped 2 bases and J dropped 12; count of bases not matched to a gene: 6. CDR3 amino acids: CASSLGTGERTFF. CDR3 coding DNA: TGTGCCAGCAGTTTAGGGACAGGGGAAAGGACTTTCTTT.

V gene TRBV5-8 combines with J gene TRBJ2-1; D is unclear. Germline CDR1 SGHTS, CDR2 YDEGEE. The CDR3 has 14 residues. V lost 1 base, J lost 9 bases, and 14 bases lay in between. The CDR3 sequence is CASSLYLGFSEQFF. The CDR3 nucleotides are TGTGCCAGCAGCTTGTATCTGGGGTTCAGTGAGCAGTTCTTC.

The chain links TRBV10-3 to TRBJ1-5; perhaps TRBD1 as D (5 bases). V lost 10 bases to trimming and J lost 4 bases, with 11 bases between them. CDR1 and CDR2 from the germline V gene are ENHRY and SYGVKD. The CDR3 totals 12 residues. In nucleotides, the CDR3 is TGTGCCAGCCAGGGTGGGAATCAGCCCCAGCATTTT. Protein: CASQGGNQPQHF.

The chain links TRBV7-8 to TRBJ2-7; D perhaps matches TRBD1 (5 bases). Per the germline V gene, CDR1 is SGHVS and CDR2 is FQNEAQ. V gave up 1 base and J gave up 2 bases, with 12 bases separating them. CDR3 length: 15 residues. The CDR3 is CASSLGSQGPYEQYF. CDR3 nucleotide sequence: TGTGCCAGCAGCTTAGGTTCCCAGGGCCCCTACGAGCAGTACTTC.

V and J are TRBV28 and TRBJ2-3; 11 bases align to TRBD2. The CDR3 loop spans 16 amino acids. The germline CDR1 and CDR2 sequences are MDHEN and SYDVKM. The J segment lost 1 base and the V segment lost 6 bases, leaving 6 bases of the junction unmatched. CDR3 sequence: CASSSPTSGGTDTQYF. In nucleotides, the CDR3 is TGTGCCAGCAGCTCGCCGACTAGCGGGGGCACAGATACGCAGTATTTT.

The V and J genes are TRBV28 and TRBJ1-1; D perhaps matches TRBD1 (5 bases). This CDR3 has 17 amino acids. Trimming removed 5 bases at V and 1 base at J, with 20 bases between. Germline V lookup: CDR1 MDHEN, CDR2 SYDVKM. The CDR3 DNA follows: TGTGCCAGCAGTCATCCTTTGGGGGGAGGCGGGAACACTGAAGCTTTCTTT. Residues: CASSHPLGGGGNTEAFF.

This clone was detected only a few times. The genes are TRBV18 and TRBJ1-1; D unresolved. Per germline, CDR1 KGHSH and CDR2 LQKENI. The CDR3 sequence is 13 residues long. The germline V and J ends were trimmed by 6 bases and 4 bases, with 12 bases remaining between them. As DNA, the CDR3 is TGTGCCAGCTCGCTGGGGTCGAGCACTGAAGCTTTCTTT. Translating it yields CASSLGSSTEAFF.

This chain links TRBV6-5 with TRBJ1-2; TRBD1 aligns across 10 bases. The CDR3 runs 12 residues. The germline V gene has CDR1 MNHEY and CDR2 SVGAGI. Unmatched junction bases numbered 2, after V lost 9 bases and J lost 4 bases. CDR3 nucleotides: TGTGCCAGTTGGGACAGGGGCTATGGCTACACCTTC. Amino acids: CASWDRGYGYTF.

This clone was recorded once. The chain employs TRBV2 and TRBJ2-3, with D perhaps matching TRBD2 (5 bases). V lost 3 bases and J lost 0, with 10 bases in between. Germline V gene data show CDR1 as SNHLY and CDR2 as FYNNEI. The CDR3 sequence is 15 residues long. Written as DNA, the CDR3 is TGTGCCAGCAGTGAGGATAGCGTTAGCACAGATACGCAGTATTTT. Protein: CASSEDSVSTDTQYF.

A word on this clone: This sample also contains other DNA sequences that code for the same CDR3. CDR3 nucleotide sequence: TGTGCCTGGAGTGTCCTGGCAGATACGCAGTATTTT. This gives the protein CAWSVLADTQYF. The rearrangement uses TRBV30 and TRBJ2-3; unclear D gene. The germline V gene has CDR1 GTSNPN and CDR2 SVGIG (reference sequence). This CDR3 region has 12 residues. Trimming shortened V by 0 bases and J by 4 bases, and 5 bases separated the two germline ends.

The J gene is TRBJ1-2, the V gene TRBV6-6; TRBD1 is a possible D gene (5 bases). V lost 8 bases and J lost 5, with 21 bases in between. This CDR3 contains 15 residues. Per the germline V gene, CDR1 is MNHNY and CDR2 is SVGAGI (reference sequence). Written as DNA, the CDR3 is TGTGCCAGCTTGACTGGGGCAGGCGCGATTTATGGCTACACCTTC. Its translation: CASLTGAGAIYGYTF.

The gene calls are TRBV2 and TRBJ1-5; no clear D gene. Trimming left V 8 bases short and J 0 bases short, with 8 bases between. This CDR3 contains 13 residues. CDR1 and CDR2 (germline): SNHLY, FYNNEI. In DNA form, the CDR3 reads TGTGCCAGCCGGGTGAATAGCAATCAGCCCCAGCATTTT. Its translation is CASRVNSNQPQHF.

This chain joins TRBV28 and TRBJ2-5, with 12 bases identical to TRBD2. V shed 5 bases and J 4 bases; nucleotides not matched to a gene: 5. The CDR3 has 15 amino acids. CDR1 is MDHEN, CDR2 SYDVKM, per germline. CDR3: CASSELAGGTETQYF. The DNA of the CDR3 is TGTGCCAGCAGTGAACTAGCGGGAGGAACAGAGACCCAGTACTTC.

V and J are TRBV4-3 and TRBJ1-4, with D unresolved. Germline values: CDR1 LGHNA, CDR2 YSLEER. This CDR3 has 16 amino acids. The V and J ends lost 4 bases and 7 bases respectively, with 19 bases between them. The CDR3 loop is CASSRDETRGGEKLFF. The CDR3 DNA reads as TGCGCCAGCAGCCGAGATGAGACCCGTGGCGGTGAAAAACTGTTTTTT.

V usage is TRBV18 and J usage is TRBJ2-2; maybe TRBD1 (6 bases). V lost 6 bases and J lost 0, with 11 bases in between. CDR3 size: 15 residues. Germline V gene data show CDR1 as KGHSH and CDR2 as LQKENI. The CDR3 DNA reads as TGTGCCAGCTCGCAGGGGAACTCGAACACCGGGGAGCTGTTTTTT. Its translation is CASSQGNSNTGELFF.

The rearrangement uses TRBV7-8 and TRBJ2-7, with 10 bases identical to TRBD1. V lost 5 bases and J lost 5; bases outside the gene matches: 6. This CDR3 contains 14 residues. Germline loops: CDR1 SGHVS, CDR2 FQNEAQ. CDR3 bases: TGTGCCAGCAGCCCCACCGGGACAGGGGACGAGCAGTACTTC. This translates into CASSPTGTGDEQYF.

V is TRBV11-3 and J is TRBJ2-7; D is perhaps TRBD1 (5 bases). This CDR3 spans 13 amino acids. The germline gives CDR1 SGHNT, CDR2 YENEEA. Trimming took 3 bases from V and 6 from J, leaving 12 bases between them. CDR3 region: CASSFETDTEQYF. The DNA for the CDR3 is TGTGCCAGCAGCTTCGAGACAGACACCGAGCAGTACTTC.

In this sample, this clone turned up a few times. The rearrangement links TRBV7-2 to TRBJ1-4, with D unclear. The CDR3 spans 16 residues. Deletions cut 2 bases from V and 0 bases from J, with 10 bases between. Germline CDR1 SGHTA, CDR2 FQGNSA. The chain's CDR3 is CASSLNPPATNEKLFF. CDR3 DNA sequence: TGTGCCAGCAGCTTAAATCCACCTGCAACTAATGAAAAACTGTTTTTT.

The chain combines TRBV27 with TRBJ2-3, with D perhaps TRBD1 or TRBD2 (6 bases each). The ends were cut back, 6 bases at V and 0 bases at J, with 13 bases in the middle. The CDR3 has 15 residues. Per germline, CDR1 MNHEY and CDR2 SMNVEV (reference sequence). In DNA, the CDR3 is TGTGCCAGCAGATGGGGGGACACCAGCACAGATACGCAGTATTTT. Translating it yields CASRWGDTSTDTQYF.